This T cell receptor (beta chain) was identified during a study of T cells after yellow fever vaccination. Turning to this clonotype: Its target is unknown. It may be a read error: a sequence one base away is much more abundant.

TCRdb fed the 5' RACE reads into MiXCR, producing one record per CDR3 protein. This sample has a few hundred thousand distinct CDR3 sequences, with roughly 6.8% found just once. Whole-study findings and limits: Reappearance after the booster was observed for most primary-vaccination clones (about 96% CD4, more than 70% CD8). Weaker in magnitude, the secondary response showed a faster peak on day 5 versus 15.

CDR3 size: 13 residues. Trimming took 3 bases from V and 3 from J; bases not matched to a gene: 2. CDR1 is SQVTM, CDR2 ANQGSEA, per germline. This clonotype was sampled from a man in his thirties or forties who received the YFV17D yellow fever vaccine. Source: CD4+ T cells sorted from PBMCs, taken on the day of the yellow fever booster vaccination. This chain links TRBV29-1 with TRBJ2-7; TRBD2 matches at 10 bases. The CDR3: CSVDTSGDYEQYF. CDR3 coding DNA: TGCAGCGTTGATACTAGCGGGGACTACGAGCAGTACTTC.